A selection of T cell receptor beta chains follows, all from one sample in a study of blood T cell repertoires in COVID-19. Only in-frame clones appear in the TCRdb table, and some are missing; sequencing was by immunoSEQ multiplex PCR. The sample holds almost 350,000 clones, about nine tenths seen once. The material sequenced was PBMCs or T cells enriched from blood (not recorded which). These receptor sequences come from a woman between 25 and 40 years old who had been exposed to COVID-19. CDR3s include the opening cysteine and the closing phenylalanine or tryptophan. The order of the fields is V gene, CDR3 length, D gene, clone size, J gene, CDR3 DNA, CDR3 protein. A D gene is named only where the DNA matches it firmly. Clone size is shown for a subset of rows, as once, few, many or a class of expanded clone.

v_call: TRBV29-1
cdr3_length: 13
d_call: NA
clone_size: NA
j_call: TRBJ2-1
cdr3_nt: TGCAGCGGCGGGACAGCGCTACACAATGAGCAGTTCTTC
cdr3_aa: CSGGTALHNEQFF

v_call: TRBV9
cdr3_length: 15
d_call: NA
clone_size: NA
j_call: TRBJ1-2
cdr3_nt: TGTGCCAGCAGCGTAGGGTGGGGGCCCAACTATGGCTACACCTTC
cdr3_aa: CASSVGWGPNYGYTF

v_call: TRBV29-1
cdr3_length: 13
d_call: NA
clone_size: NA
j_call: TRBJ2-7
cdr3_nt: TGCAGCGTTGCCCCGCCGGGATCCTACGAGCAGTACTTC
cdr3_aa: CSVAPPGSYEQYF

v_call: TRBV7-3
cdr3_length: 15
d_call: TRBD1
clone_size: NA
j_call: TRBJ2-3
cdr3_nt: TGTGCCAGCAGCTCGACAGGGGTCGGGGCAGATACGCAGTATTTT
cdr3_aa: CASSSTGVGADTQYF

v_call: TRBV28
cdr3_length: 14
d_call: NA
clone_size: NA
j_call: TRBJ1-4
cdr3_nt: TGTGCCATCACTCCACCGGGATCCAATGAAAAACTGTTTTTT
cdr3_aa: CAITPPGSNEKLFF

v_call: TRBV5-1
cdr3_length: 15
d_call: NA
clone_size: NA
j_call: TRBJ2-1
cdr3_nt: TGCGCCAGCAGCTCGGGAGTCAACTCCTACAATGAGCAGTTCTTC
cdr3_aa: CASSSGVNSYNEQFF

v_call: TRBV3-1/TRBV3-2
cdr3_length: 15
d_call: NA
clone_size: NA
j_call: TRBJ1-1
cdr3_nt: TGTGCCAGCAGCCAAGTAGCCCTGATGAACACTGAAGCTTTCTTT
cdr3_aa: CASSQVALMNTEAFF

v_call: TRBV19
cdr3_length: 16
d_call: TRBD1
clone_size: NA
j_call: TRBJ1-2
cdr3_nt: TGTGCCAGTAGTAGCCTAAGTAGACAGGGGGCTTATGGCTACACCTTC
cdr3_aa: CASSSLSRQGAYGYTF

v_call: TRBV7-3
cdr3_length: 15
d_call: TRBD1
clone_size: NA
j_call: TRBJ2-4
cdr3_nt: TGTGCCAGCAGCCCTACAGGGGGCGGGTTCGGCATTCAGTACTTC
cdr3_aa: CASSPTGGGFGIQYF

v_call: TRBV19
cdr3_length: 14
d_call: NA
clone_size: NA
j_call: TRBJ2-1
cdr3_nt: TGTGCCAGTAGTGTAGCGGACTCTCACAATGAGCAGTTCTTC
cdr3_aa: CASSVADSHNEQFF

v_call: TRBV6-1
cdr3_length: 18
d_call: TRBD2
clone_size: NA
j_call: TRBJ2-2
cdr3_nt: TGTGCCAGCAGTGTTCTGGTAGCGGGAGGACGGAACACCGGGGAGCTGTTTTTT
cdr3_aa: CASSVLVAGGRNTGELFF

v_call: TRBV2
cdr3_length: 16
d_call: TRBD2
clone_size: NA
j_call: TRBJ2-3
cdr3_nt: TGTGCCAGCAGCCGCATACTAGCGGGAGGAGTTGATACGCAGTATTTT
cdr3_aa: CASSRILAGGVDTQYF

v_call: TRBV28
cdr3_length: 13
d_call: NA
clone_size: NA
j_call: TRBJ2-7
cdr3_nt: TGTGCCAGCAGCGCGGGGCCCTCCTACGAGCAGTACTTC
cdr3_aa: CASSAGPSYEQYF

v_call: TRBV10-2
cdr3_length: 16
d_call: TRBD2
clone_size: NA
j_call: TRBJ2-3
cdr3_nt: TGCGCCAGCAGTGAAACTAGCGGGAGGGCCTTGGATACGCAGTATTTT
cdr3_aa: CASSETSGRALDTQYF

v_call: TRBV27
cdr3_length: 16
d_call: NA
clone_size: NA
j_call: TRBJ2-4
cdr3_nt: TGTGCCAGCAGTATTTTGCCAAGCCTAGCCAAAAACATTCAGTACTTC
cdr3_aa: CASSILPSLAKNIQYF

v_call: TRBV9
cdr3_length: 14
d_call: TRBD2
clone_size: once
j_call: TRBJ2-1
cdr3_nt: TGTGCCAGCTCCCGGGCGGGAGCGGGCAATGAGCAGTTCTTC
cdr3_aa: CASSRAGAGNEQFF

v_call: TRBV7-3
cdr3_length: 14
d_call: NA
clone_size: once
j_call: TRBJ2-7
cdr3_nt: TGTGCCAGCAGCTGCGGGATGGGGCTTCGCGAGCAGTACTTC
cdr3_aa: CASSCGMGLREQYF

v_call: TRBV3-1/TRBV3-2
cdr3_length: 15
d_call: NA
clone_size: once
j_call: TRBJ2-1
cdr3_nt: TGTGCCAGCAGCCATGGCGGCCTGACTTACAATGAGCAGTTCTTC
cdr3_aa: CASSHGGLTYNEQFF

v_call: TRBV9
cdr3_length: 16
d_call: TRBD2
clone_size: NA
j_call: TRBJ2-1
cdr3_nt: TGTGCCAGCAGCGTAGCGGGACTAGCGGTGTACAATGAGCAGTTCTTC
cdr3_aa: CASSVAGLAVYNEQFF

v_call: TRBV11-3
cdr3_length: 12
d_call: TRBD2
clone_size: NA
j_call: TRBJ2-3
cdr3_nt: TGTGCCACCAAGGGAGGGACAGATACGCAGTATTTT
cdr3_aa: CATKGGTDTQYF

v_call: TRBV7-6
cdr3_length: 15
d_call: NA
clone_size: NA
j_call: TRBJ2-2
cdr3_nt: TGTGCCAGCAGCTATGGGCCGGCGAACACCGGGGAGCTGTTTTTT
cdr3_aa: CASSYGPANTGELFF

v_call: TRBV27
cdr3_length: 16
d_call: NA
clone_size: NA
j_call: TRBJ1-2
cdr3_nt: TGTGCCAGCAGTCCACTACAGACAGGTCCGAACTATGGCTACACCTTC
cdr3_aa: CASSPLQTGPNYGYTF

v_call: TRBV3-1/TRBV3-2
cdr3_length: 14
d_call: NA
clone_size: NA
j_call: TRBJ2-7
cdr3_nt: TGTGCCAGCAGCCAAACCAAAGGGGCTTTCGAGCAGTACTTC
cdr3_aa: CASSQTKGAFEQYF

v_call: TRBV10-3
cdr3_length: 15
d_call: NA
clone_size: NA
j_call: TRBJ1-6
cdr3_nt: TGTGCCATCAGTGAGTCGCTACAGGGCTCTTCACCCCTCCACTTT
cdr3_aa: CAISESLQGSSPLHF

v_call: TRBV28
cdr3_length: 18
d_call: TRBD2
clone_size: NA
j_call: TRBJ2-1
cdr3_nt: TGTGCCAGCAGTTTCCTAGCGGGTACCCGGGGCCCACGCGATGAGCAGTTCTTC
cdr3_aa: CASSFLAGTRGPRDEQFF

v_call: TRBV15
cdr3_length: 15
d_call: NA
clone_size: NA
j_call: TRBJ2-7
cdr3_nt: TGTGCCACCAGCAGAAAAAAGGACAGCTCCTACGAGCAGTGCTTC
cdr3_aa: CATSRKKDSSYEQCF

v_call: TRBV27
cdr3_length: 15
d_call: TRBD1
clone_size: NA
j_call: TRBJ1-1
cdr3_nt: TGTGCCAGCAGTCCCGGGACAGGGGGTTGGACTGAAGCTTTCTTT
cdr3_aa: CASSPGTGGWTEAFF

v_call: TRBV4-1
cdr3_length: 15
d_call: NA
clone_size: NA
j_call: TRBJ2-2
cdr3_nt: TGCGCCAGCAGCCAAGATTGGCAGAAAGCCGGGGAGCTGTTTTTT
cdr3_aa: CASSQDWQKAGELFF

v_call: TRBV24-1
cdr3_length: 15
d_call: NA
clone_size: NA
j_call: TRBJ2-1
cdr3_nt: TGTGCCACCAGTGACCCGACCGGGAGCGGTGATGAGCAGTTCTTC
cdr3_aa: CATSDPTGSGDEQFF

v_call: TRBV19
cdr3_length: 18
d_call: TRBD1
clone_size: NA
j_call: TRBJ1-2
cdr3_nt: TGTGCCAGTAGTAGGGCCCCGGGACAGGGGATAGCTAACTATGGCTACACCTTC
cdr3_aa: CASSRAPGQGIANYGYTF

v_call: TRBV28
cdr3_length: 19
d_call: TRBD2
clone_size: NA
j_call: TRBJ2-2
cdr3_nt: TGTGCCAGCAGTTTACCGGGACTAGCGGGAGGGTTGAACACCGGGGAGCTGTTTTTT
cdr3_aa: CASSLPGLAGGLNTGELFF

v_call: TRBV29-1
cdr3_length: 14
d_call: NA
clone_size: NA
j_call: TRBJ1-2
cdr3_nt: TGCAGCGTTGCCTCTCTGGGGCAGAACTATGGCTACACCTTC
cdr3_aa: CSVASLGQNYGYTF

v_call: TRBV7-3
cdr3_length: 16
d_call: TRBD2
clone_size: NA
j_call: TRBJ2-3
cdr3_nt: TGTGCCAGCAGCTTAACGGGACTAGTTGGCACAGATACGCAGTATTTT
cdr3_aa: CASSLTGLVGTDTQYF

v_call: TRBV14
cdr3_length: 17
d_call: NA
clone_size: NA
j_call: TRBJ1-1
cdr3_nt: TGTGCCAGCAGCCAAGCCGGTATGACACCGATGAACACTGAAGCTTTCTTT
cdr3_aa: CASSQAGMTPMNTEAFF

v_call: TRBV7-9
cdr3_length: 12
d_call: NA
clone_size: NA
j_call: TRBJ2-2
cdr3_nt: TGTGCCAGTCAAACCGGGGCCGGGGAGCTGTTTTTT
cdr3_aa: CASQTGAGELFF

v_call: TRBV25-1
cdr3_length: 15
d_call: NA
clone_size: NA
j_call: TRBJ2-1
cdr3_nt: TGTGCCAGCAGTGATGGAGGAGACCCATACAATGAGCAGTTCTTC
cdr3_aa: CASSDGGDPYNEQFF

v_call: TRBV5-1
cdr3_length: 14
d_call: TRBD1
clone_size: many
j_call: TRBJ2-7
cdr3_nt: TGCGCCAGCAGCTTGTATGACAGGGGGGACGAGCAGTACTTC
cdr3_aa: CASSLYDRGDEQYF

v_call: TRBV9
cdr3_length: 14
d_call: NA
clone_size: NA
j_call: TRBJ2-2
cdr3_nt: TGTGCCAGCAGCGTAACAGGGTCCAGCGGGGAGCTGTTTTTT
cdr3_aa: CASSVTGSSGELFF

v_call: TRBV28
cdr3_length: 18
d_call: TRBD1
clone_size: NA
j_call: TRBJ1-2
cdr3_nt: TGTGCCAGCAGTTCGATAGAAAAGGGACAGGGGGCGCTTAGGGGCTACACCTTC
cdr3_aa: CASSSIEKGQGALRGYTF

v_call: TRBV6-2/TRBV6-3
cdr3_length: 15
d_call: NA
clone_size: NA
j_call: TRBJ2-7
cdr3_nt: TGTGCCAGCAGTTACCGCATCGGGGACTCCTACGAGCAGTACTTC
cdr3_aa: CASSYRIGDSYEQYF

v_call: TRBV7-8
cdr3_length: 15
d_call: NA
clone_size: NA
j_call: TRBJ2-5
cdr3_nt: TGTGCCAGCAGCCAAGGAAGACTAGAAAGAGAGACCCAGTACTTC
cdr3_aa: CASSQGRLERETQYF

v_call: TRBV28
cdr3_length: 14
d_call: TRBD1
clone_size: NA
j_call: TRBJ2-7
cdr3_nt: TGTGCCAGCAAGAAAAGGGACAGCGACTACGAGCAGTACTTC
cdr3_aa: CASKKRDSDYEQYF

v_call: TRBV5-8
cdr3_length: 15
d_call: TRBD2
clone_size: NA
j_call: TRBJ2-5
cdr3_nt: TGTGCCAGCAGCTTGGTAGGACTAGGGAGAGAGACCCAGTACTTC
cdr3_aa: CASSLVGLGRETQYF

v_call: TRBV6-4
cdr3_length: 14
d_call: NA
clone_size: NA
j_call: TRBJ2-2
cdr3_nt: TGTGCCAGCAGTGGTAGCCTCGACACCGGGGAGCTGTTTTTT
cdr3_aa: CASSGSLDTGELFF

v_call: TRBV28
cdr3_length: 13
d_call: TRBD1
clone_size: NA
j_call: TRBJ1-2
cdr3_nt: TGTGCCAGCAGCGACAGGGGGGGTCGGGGCTACACCTTC
cdr3_aa: CASSDRGGRGYTF

v_call: TRBV5-1
cdr3_length: 13
d_call: TRBD1
clone_size: NA
j_call: TRBJ1-2
cdr3_nt: TGCGCCAGCAGCCTGGGACAGGACTATGGCTACACCTTC
cdr3_aa: CASSLGQDYGYTF

v_call: TRBV27
cdr3_length: 13
d_call: NA
clone_size: NA
j_call: TRBJ1-5
cdr3_nt: TGTGCCAGCAGTGGGGGGGGGAATCAGCCCCAGCATTTT
cdr3_aa: CASSGGGNQPQHF

v_call: TRBV7-6
cdr3_length: 15
d_call: TRBD2
clone_size: NA
j_call: TRBJ2-3
cdr3_nt: TGTGCCAGCAGACTTAGCGGGACCAACACAGATACGCAGTATTTT
cdr3_aa: CASRLSGTNTDTQYF

v_call: TRBV20-1
cdr3_length: 15
d_call: TRBD2
clone_size: NA
j_call: TRBJ2-7
cdr3_nt: TGCAGTGCTAGTTCAATAGCGGGAGTTTTCTACGAGCAGTACTTC
cdr3_aa: CSASSIAGVFYEQYF

v_call: TRBV18
cdr3_length: 14
d_call: NA
clone_size: NA
j_call: TRBJ2-3
cdr3_nt: TGTGCCAGCTCAAAGTACGGGAACACAGATACGCAGTATTTT
cdr3_aa: CASSKYGNTDTQYF

v_call: TRBV21-1
cdr3_length: 14
d_call: NA
clone_size: NA
j_call: TRBJ2-1
cdr3_nt: TGTGCCAGCAGTGAAAGAGACCAGGGGAATGAGCAGTTCTTC
cdr3_aa: CASSERDQGNEQFF

v_call: TRBV7-3
cdr3_length: 16
d_call: NA
clone_size: NA
j_call: TRBJ2-1
cdr3_nt: TGTGCCAGCAGCTTAACGGTACAGGCCTTATACAATGAGCAGTTCTTC
cdr3_aa: CASSLTVQALYNEQFF

v_call: TRBV28
cdr3_length: 12
d_call: NA
clone_size: NA
j_call: TRBJ1-1
cdr3_nt: TGTGCCAGCATTTTGCGAGGGACTGAAGCTTTCTTT
cdr3_aa: CASILRGTEAFF

v_call: TRBV13
cdr3_length: 16
d_call: TRBD1
clone_size: NA
j_call: TRBJ1-4
cdr3_nt: TGTGCCAGCAGCTCAAGGACAGGGGAAGAGGATGAAAAACTGTTTTTT
cdr3_aa: CASSSRTGEEDEKLFF